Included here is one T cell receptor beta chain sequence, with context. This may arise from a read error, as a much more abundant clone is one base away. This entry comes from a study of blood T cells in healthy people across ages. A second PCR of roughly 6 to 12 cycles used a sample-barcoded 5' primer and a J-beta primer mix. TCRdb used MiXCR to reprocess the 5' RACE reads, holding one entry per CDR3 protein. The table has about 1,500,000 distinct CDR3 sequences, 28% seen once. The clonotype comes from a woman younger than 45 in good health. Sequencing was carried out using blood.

The CDR3 loop reads CASSGSGRGYGCTF. The CDR3 nucleotides read TGCGCCAGCAGTGGTTCCGGACGGGGATATGGCTGCACCTTC. The rearrangement joins TRBV10-2 to TRBJ1-2; no clear D. Germline CDR1 WSHSY, CDR2 SAAADI. There are 14 residues in the CDR3.